This T cell receptor beta chain was recorded in a study of blood T cell repertoires in COVID-19. Overall study context: Both acute and convalescent COVID-19 samples were obtained from the United States, Italy and Spain.

Per the original methods: Scientists estimated how many nucleated cells there were by amplifying reference gene primers. The assay was immunoSEQ multiplex PCR, and TCRdb's table has in-frame clones only and misses some. The D gene and trimming were derived from the DNA, and the V and J assignments and clone size from that table. The repertoire includes over 120,000 clones, roughly 80% of them detected once, and just under 5% sits in the top ten. Germline V lookup: CDR1 MNHNS, CDR2 SASEGT. The CDR3 has 12 amino acids. V dropped 1 base and J dropped 4 bases, with 4 bases sitting between them. The chain combines TRBV6-1 with TRBJ1-1; D gene uncertain. Sequenced material: peripheral blood. The source is a woman aged 70-85 years with COVID-19, enrolled during active disease. The CDR3 DNA is TGTGCCAGCAGTGAAGGCGTCACTGAAGCTTTCTTT. It is translated as CASSEGVTEAFF.